This T cell receptor beta chain is drawn from a study of molecular identifiers for immune sequencing clone quantification (dated by TCRdb to 2017 to 2018). About the study as a whole: For a replicate experiment, RNA from approximately 20,000 or 100,000 naive CD8 T cells was divided into five aliquots, of which four were sequenced. The study was a methods study using CD8 T cells to benchmark molecular-identifier clustering-based TCR repertoire sequencing (MIDCIRS) and TCR RNA copy counting. Results the study describes overall, beyond this receptor: In CMV-specific effector cells, clones with more than 20 RNA copies accounted for over 97% of molecules, whereas in naive cells such clones accounted for under 1%. Identical TCR molecules sharing a barcode could cause highly expanded clone sizes to be underestimated. Naive libraries contained spiked-in Jurkat TCR RNA (roughly 10 copies' worth), which is not part of the donor repertoire. Even against a background of 750,000 to 1,000,000 naive CD8 T cells, spiked-in Jurkat TCR RNA amounting to a single cell's worth was reported to be detectable. Modeling gave 3 to 3.5 recovered TCR RNA copies per cell versus around 9.9 by digital PCR, implying approximately 30% capture efficiency. When barcode sub-clustering was not used, chimeric consensus sequences inflated TCR diversity, with chimeras reaching as high as 47%.

The method behind the library was PCR. Sequencer: Illumina HiSeq 4000. Preparation of bulk TCR libraries followed a previously described approach, with the TCR primers listed in Table S5. Total RNA was purified with the Qiagen AllPrep DNA/RNA kit. Before any analysis, reads coming from multiple sequencing runs of the same library were combined into one pool. Concerning the study's data processing: Only reads with exact TCR constant sequence were kept, trimmed to 150 nt, and grouped by their 12-nt molecular barcodes. Reads within each barcode group were sub-clustered using a 15% Levenshtein threshold, and quality-weighted consensus sequences were constructed for each RNA molecule. Non-functional sequences were excluded, and lower-count sequences lying one edit away from another sequence were also excluded. Based on fitting two negative binomial distributions, any barcode sub-cluster with under 20% of the maximum read count was discarded. The raw public reads went through TCRdb reprocessing: fastp at Q25, MiXCR clone calling, in-frame beta chains kept. For every CDR3 protein sequence, its rows merge into one entry that carries the most common genes and DNA. These V and J calls derive from TCRdb rather than the authors' analysis. Across this sample there are over 600,000 distinct CDR3 sequences, with roughly 21% seen only once. Around 0.86% of the sample is held by the ten biggest clonotypes.

Naive CD8 T cell libraries were made from roughly 18,000 to 920,000 sorted cells using 10%, 30% or 50% of purified RNA. On a BD FACSAria II, naive CD8 T cells were FACS-sorted as CD8+CD4-CCR7+CD45RA+ and collected into RLT Plus buffer. To test detection sensitivity, Jurkat RNA equal to some 11 TCR copies was added to samples of about 20,000-1,100,000 naive CD8 T cells. Enrichment of CD8 T cells was done with RosetteSep CD8+ T Cell Enrichment Cocktail plus Ficoll-Paque, and ACK red cell lysis came afterward. This clonotype has only a few counts. Its antigen target is currently unknown. Base-call qualities are not available, and no considerably larger clone is one nucleotide away. This clonotype originated in a human donor in good health. Some libraries in this study had Jurkat cell RNA spiked in. Sequenced material: naive CD8+ T cells from blood, with Jurkat cell RNA spiked in. The cell subset or site tag for this specimen amounts to: FACS-sorted CD8+CD4-CCR7+CD45RA+ naive T cells.

The CDR3 here reads CASNLPGLAGYEQFF. The nucleotide sequence is TGTGCCAGCAACCTTCCGGGACTAGCGGGTTATGAGCAGTTCTTC. Recombination linked TRBV6-2 or TRBV6-3 to TRBJ2-1, with 12 junctional bases fitting TRBD2. The germline V gene sets CDR1 to MNHEY and CDR2 to SVGEGT. Trimming removed 7 bases from V and 8 bases from J; the gene matches leave 9 bases unexplained. The CDR3 measures 15 amino acids from cysteine to phenylalanine. Only the CDR3 portion is preserved as DNA: 45 bases, with reading frame beginning at the first base.